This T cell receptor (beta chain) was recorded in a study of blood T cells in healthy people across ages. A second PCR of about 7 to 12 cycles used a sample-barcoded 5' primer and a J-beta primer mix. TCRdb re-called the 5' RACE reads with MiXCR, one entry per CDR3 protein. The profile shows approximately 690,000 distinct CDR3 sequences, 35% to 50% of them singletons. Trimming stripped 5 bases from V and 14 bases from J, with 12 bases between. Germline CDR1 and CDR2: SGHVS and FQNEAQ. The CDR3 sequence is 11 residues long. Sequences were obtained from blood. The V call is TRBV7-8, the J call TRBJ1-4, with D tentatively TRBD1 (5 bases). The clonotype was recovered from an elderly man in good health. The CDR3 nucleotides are TGTGCCAGCAGCGGGCAGGGTAGTCTGTTTTTT. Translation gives CASSGQGSLFF. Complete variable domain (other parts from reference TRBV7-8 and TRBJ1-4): GAGVSQSPRYKVAKRGQDVALRCDPISGHVSLFWYQQALGQGPEFLTYFQNEAQLDKSGLPSDRFFAERPEGSVSTLKIQRTQQEDSAVYLCASSGQGSLFFGSGTQLSVL.